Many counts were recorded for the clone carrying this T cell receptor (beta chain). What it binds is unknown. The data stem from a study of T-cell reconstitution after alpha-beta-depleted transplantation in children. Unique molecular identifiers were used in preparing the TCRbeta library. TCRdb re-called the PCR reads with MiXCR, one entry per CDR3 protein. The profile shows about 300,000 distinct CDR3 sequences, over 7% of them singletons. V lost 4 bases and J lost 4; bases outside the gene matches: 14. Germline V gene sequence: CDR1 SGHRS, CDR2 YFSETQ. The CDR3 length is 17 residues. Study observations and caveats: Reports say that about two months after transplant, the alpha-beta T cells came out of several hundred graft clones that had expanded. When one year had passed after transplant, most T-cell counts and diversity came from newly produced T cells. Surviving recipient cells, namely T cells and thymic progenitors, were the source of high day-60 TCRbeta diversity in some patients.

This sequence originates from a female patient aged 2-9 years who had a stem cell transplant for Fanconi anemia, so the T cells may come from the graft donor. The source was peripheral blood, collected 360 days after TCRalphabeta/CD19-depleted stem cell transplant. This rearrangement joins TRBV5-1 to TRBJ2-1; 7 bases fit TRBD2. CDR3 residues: CASSPTSGGVAYNEQFF. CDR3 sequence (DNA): TGCGCCAGCAGCCCCACCTCTGGGGGGGTAGCATACAATGAGCAGTTCTTC. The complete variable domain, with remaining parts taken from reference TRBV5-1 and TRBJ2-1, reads KAGVTQTPRYLIKTRGQQVTLSCSPISGHRSVSWYQQTPGQGLQFLFEYFSETQRNKGNFPGRFSGRQFSNSRSEMNVSTLELGDSALYLCASSPTSGGVAYNEQFFGPGTRLTVL.